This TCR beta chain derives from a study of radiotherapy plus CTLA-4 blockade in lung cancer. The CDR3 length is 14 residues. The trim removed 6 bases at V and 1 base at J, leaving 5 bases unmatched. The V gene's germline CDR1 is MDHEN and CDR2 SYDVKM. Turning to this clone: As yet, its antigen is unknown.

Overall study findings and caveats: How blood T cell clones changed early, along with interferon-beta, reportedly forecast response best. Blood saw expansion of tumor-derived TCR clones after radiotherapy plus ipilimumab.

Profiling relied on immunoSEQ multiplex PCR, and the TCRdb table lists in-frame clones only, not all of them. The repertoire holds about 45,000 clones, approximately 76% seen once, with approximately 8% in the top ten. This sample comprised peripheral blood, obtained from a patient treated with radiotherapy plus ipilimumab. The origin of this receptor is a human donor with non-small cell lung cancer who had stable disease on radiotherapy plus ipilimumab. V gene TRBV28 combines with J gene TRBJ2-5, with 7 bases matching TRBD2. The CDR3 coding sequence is TGTGCCAGCAGCTCCGGGGGGACCCAAGAGACCCAGTACTTC. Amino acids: CASSSGGTQETQYF.